The 26 T cell receptor beta chains reported below all come from one sample, sequenced in a study of T cells in women clearing cervical HPV infection. Profiling relied on immunoSEQ multiplex PCR, and the TCRdb table lists in-frame clones only, not all of them. The sample includes tens of thousands of clones. The sequenced material came from blood buffy coat. These TCRs come from a woman aged 18-70 years with a cervical HPV16 infection that either progressed to CIN3+ or cleared (not recorded which).

With respect to this clone: The read ends 3 residues shy of where the CDR3 ends; the end is completed using the germline J gene. The V gene is TRBV25-1, the J gene TRBJ1-1; 7 bases are shared with TRBD1. From germline, CDR1 is MGHDK and CDR2 SYGVNS. The CDR3 runs to 13 residues. Incomplete CDR3 DNA: TGTGCCAGCAGTGAAAAGGGGGCGAGAGAA. It codes for CASSEKGARE. The entire CDR3 protein is CASSEKGAREAFF. Full variable domain (remainder filled in from reference TRBV25-1 and TRBJ1-1): EADIYQTPRYLVIGTGKKITLECSQTMGHDKMYWYQQDPGMELHLIHYSYGVNSTEKGDLSSESTVSRIRTEHFPLTLESARPSHTSQYLCASSEKGAREAFFGQGTRLTVV.

CDR3: CASSPGQGSYEQYF. CDR3 bases read: TGTGCCAGCTCACCCGGACAAGGGAGCTACGAG. This chain connects TRBV18 to TRBJ2-7; either TRBD1 or TRBD2 may supply D (5 bases each). The read ends 3 residues shy of where the CDR3 ends; the end is completed using the germline J gene. The germline V gene encodes CDR1 KGHSH and CDR2 LQKENI. This CDR3 region has 14 residues. V lost 3 bases and J 3 bases, leaving 12 bases between the germline ends.

With regard to this clone: With the read ending 3 residues before the CDR3 end, the germline J gene is used to fill in that end. J is TRBJ2-1 and V is TRBV20-1; TRBD2 aligns across 7 bases. The CDR3 length is 15 residues. Germline trimming cut 0 bases from V and 7 bases from J; bases unmatched to any gene: 9. Germline-derived CDR1 and CDR2 are DFQATT and SNEGSKA (reference sequence). The CDR3 reads CSARDLGRERNEQFF. CDR3 DNA, as far as it was read: TGCAGTGCTAGAGATTTAGGGCGGGAGAGAAATGAG.

As to this clone: The read ends 3 residues before the CDR3 terminus; that terminus is restored from the germline J gene. The chain carries TRBV24-1 and TRBJ1-2; 7 bases line up with TRBD1. CDR3 length: 14 residues. J was trimmed by 4 bases and V by 7 bases; bases with no gene match: 8. The germline V gene has CDR1 KGHDR and CDR2 SFDVKD. The covered CDR3 bases are TGTGCCACCAGGCGCACAGGGGATAGCTATGGC. This translates into CATRRTGDSYG. The entire CDR3 is CATRRTGDSYGYTF.

Details on this clone: The sequenced fragment ends 3 residues before the CDR3 boundary, so the rest is inferred from the germline J gene. The rearrangement uses TRBV7-2 and TRBJ2-7; 9 nucleotides align to TRBD2. This CDR3 comprises 15 residues. CDR1 and CDR2 from the germline V gene are SGHTA and FQGNSA. Trimming at V came to 3 bases and at J to 2 bases, leaving 5 bases not matched to a gene. The CDR3 reads CASSFGRGGTYEQYF. The CDR3 bases that were read are TGTGCCAGCAGCTTCGGGCGGGGGGGGACCTACGAG.

In regard to this clone: The read terminates 3 residues ahead of where the CDR3 ends, so the germline J gene completes it. The rearrangement links TRBV29-1 to TRBJ2-3; 12 nucleotides align to TRBD2. The CDR3 extends over 18 amino acids. Unmatched junction bases numbered 12, after V lost 4 bases and J lost 1 base. In germline, CDR1 is SQVTM, CDR2 ANQGSEA. The CDR3 sequence is CSVVFLAGGGGGTDTQYF. The DNA read from the CDR3 is TGCAGCGTTGTCTTTCTAGCGGGGGGGGGCGGTGGCACAGATACG.

The CDR3 loop is CASSLGTATNYGQYF. The CDR3 bases that were read are TGTGCCAGCAGCTTAGGGACAGCTACGAACTATGGT. The rearrangement uses TRBV7-9 and TRBJ2-4, with D perhaps matching TRBD1 (6 bases). The read terminates 3 residues before the CDR3 end, so the remaining end is supplied by the germline J gene. Germline CDR1 reads SEHNR; CDR2 reads FQNEAQ (reference sequence). The length of the CDR3 is 15 residues.

As for this clone: The read gets to within 3 residues of the CDR3 end, and the germline J gene fills in the rest. The J gene is TRBJ2-7, the V gene TRBV19; 12 positions match TRBD2. V gave up 7 bases and J gave up 5 bases; unmatched junction bases: 9. This CDR3 has 15 amino acids. CDR1 is LNHDA, CDR2 SQIVND, per germline (reference sequence). CDR3 bases read: TGTGCCAGTAAAGCGCTAGCGGGAGGGTCCCACGAG. This encodes CASKALAGGSHE. The whole CDR3 is CASKALAGGSHEQYF.

To note about this clone: The read is 3 residues too short to cover the CDR3 end, so that end is filled in from the germline J gene. Other DNA sequences in the sample encode the same CDR3. This sequence joins TRBV18 and TRBJ2-1, with a tentative D call TRBD1 (5 bases). CDR3 length equals 16 residues. Germline V gene data show CDR1 as KGHSH and CDR2 as LQKENI. V lost 0 bases and J 0 bases, leaving 9 bases between the germline ends. CDR3 sequence reads: CASSPPDISSYNEQFF. Incomplete CDR3 DNA: TGTGCCAGCTCACCACCGGACATCAGCTCCTACAATGAG.

The CDR3 spells CASSLATRQGGGYTF. Partial CDR3 DNA: TGTGCCAGCAGCTTAGCGACCCGGCAGGGTGGTGGC. This rearrangement joins TRBV7-2 to TRBJ1-2; tentatively, D is TRBD1 (5 bases). The read stops 3 residues short of the end of the CDR3; the missing end is completed from the germline J gene. This CDR3 region has 15 residues. V dropped 0 bases and J dropped 7 bases, with 15 bases sitting between them. Per the germline V gene, CDR1 is SGHTA and CDR2 is FQGNSA.

With regard to this clone: The read ends 3 residues early relative to the CDR3; the germline J gene fills the gap. V is TRBV20-1 and J is TRBJ1-4; possible D gene TRBD1, 6 bases. The CDR3 extends over 15 amino acids. Trimming removed 6 bases at V and 4 bases at J, with 18 bases between. Germline loops: CDR1 DFQATT, CDR2 SNEGSKA (reference sequence). CDR3 sequence reads: CSAPNRDKINEKLFF. Partial CDR3 DNA: TGCAGTGCACCAAACCGGGACAAGATTAATGAAAAA.

In regard to this clone: Sequencing ends 3 residues short of the CDR3 end; the germline J gene provides the rest. The rearrangement joins TRBV7-6 to TRBJ1-1, with D hard to call. This CDR3 spans 14 amino acids. Trimming shortened V by 1 base and J by 4 bases, and 10 bases separated the two germline ends. CDR1 SGHVS and CDR2 FNYEAQ come from the germline V gene. The DNA read from the CDR3 is TGTGCCAGCAGCTTAGGTTCGGGTGCCACTGAA. Encoded protein: CASSLGSGATE. The CDR3 reads in full as CASSLGSGATEAFF.

Worth noting for this clone: The missing CDR3 end, 3 residues past where the read stops, is filled in from the germline J gene. The chain joins TRBV30 to TRBJ1-2; TRBD1 matches at 7 bases. The CDR3 covers 13 residues. The germline CDR1 and CDR2 sequences are GTSNPN and SVGIG (reference sequence). V gave up 7 bases and J gave up 2 bases; unmatched junction bases: 7. CDR3 region: CASTGIGNYGYTF. Incomplete CDR3 DNA: TGTGCCTCGACAGGGATAGGCAACTATGGC.

To note about this clone: The read falls 3 residues short of the CDR3 end, and the missing part is taken from the germline J gene. The J gene is TRBJ1-2, the V gene TRBV30; D might be TRBD1 (5 bases). Germline-derived CDR1 and CDR2 are GTSNPN and SVGIG (reference sequence). This CDR3 is 15 amino acids long. The CDR3 loop is CAWSVLDTGSGGYTF. Incomplete CDR3 DNA: TGTGCCTGGAGTGTACTGGACACCGGGTCGGGCGGC.

As to this clone: The CDR3 end lies 3 residues beyond the end of the read and is filled in from the germline J gene. The rearrangement links TRBV5-8 to TRBJ2-5; a possible D gene is TRBD1 (6 bases). The CDR3 sequence is 14 residues long. Trimming removed 4 bases from V and 0 bases from J, with 10 bases in between. Germline V gene data show CDR1 as SGHTS and CDR2 as YDEGEE. CDR3 region: CASSQGQYQETQYF. Incomplete CDR3 DNA: TGTGCCAGCAGCCAGGGACAATACCAAGAGACC.

Points on this clone: The read is 3 residues too short to cover the CDR3 end, so that end is filled in from the germline J gene. The chain uses TRBV5-1 and TRBJ2-5; 9 bases map to TRBD1. The trim removed 2 bases at V and 3 bases at J, leaving 14 bases unmatched. The CDR3 spans 18 residues. CDR1 is SGHRS and CDR2 is YFSETQ in the germline V gene. The CDR3 sequence: CASSFGDRERVAKETQYF. The DNA read from the CDR3 is TGCGCCAGCAGCTTCGGGGACAGGGAACGAGTAGCAAAAGAGACC.

Comments on this clone: The sequence runs out 3 residues before the end of the CDR3; the remainder is reconstructed from the germline J gene. The chain uses TRBV7-6 and TRBJ2-3; 11 positions agree with TRBD1. The CDR3 is 15 amino acids. V shed 3 bases and J 3 bases; nucleotides not matched to a gene: 2. In germline, CDR1 is SGHVS, CDR2 FNYEAQ. The sequenced part of the CDR3 DNA is TGTGCCAGCAGCTTCGGGGACAGGGGGACAGATACG. This translates into CASSFGDRGTDT. The full CDR3 sequence reads CASSFGDRGTDTQYF.

Details on this clone: The CDR3 goes on 3 residues after the read ends, and that part is filled in from the germline J gene. The J gene is TRBJ2-3, the V gene TRBV18; D ambiguous. Germline CDR1 is KGHSH and CDR2 is LQKENI. This CDR3 contains 13 residues. V lost 3 bases to trimming and J lost 2 bases, with 6 bases between them. The CDR3 reads CASSPSNTDTQYF. Partial CDR3 DNA: TGTGCCAGCTCACCTTCTAACACAGATACG.

Regarding this clone: The read terminates 3 residues before the CDR3 end, so the remaining end is supplied by the germline J gene. The J gene is TRBJ1-5, the V gene TRBV19; 7 positions match TRBD1. Germline lookup yields CDR1 LNHDA and CDR2 SQIVND (reference sequence). The CDR3 totals 12 residues. V lost 9 bases and J lost 5; bases outside the gene matches: 4. CDR3 loop: CASLGQDQPQHF. The covered CDR3 bases are TGTGCCAGCTTAGGACAGGATCAGCCC.

In the case of this clone: The read falls 3 residues short of the CDR3 end, and the missing part is taken from the germline J gene. The V and J genes are TRBV28 and TRBJ2-2; D is unclear. The CDR3 has 12 residues. From germline, CDR1 is MDHEN and CDR2 SYDVKM. V was trimmed by 7 bases and J by 8 bases, leaving 11 bases between them. CDR3 sequence reads: CASTSVGGELFF. The part of the CDR3 DNA that was read is TGTGCCAGCACTAGTGTCGGGGGGGAG.

With respect to this clone: The read gets to within 3 residues of the CDR3 end, and the germline J gene fills in the rest. The chain has TRBV5-1 and TRBJ2-3; D uncertain. CDR3 length: 14 residues. Germline V CDR1 and CDR2: SGHRS, YFSETQ. V lost 0 bases and J lost 1, with 6 bases in between. The DNA read from the CDR3 is TGCGCCAGCAGCTTGGATCTTGGCACAGATACG. Translated: CASSLDLGTDT. The complete CDR3 sequence is CASSLDLGTDTQYF.

Comment on this clone: The CDR3 end lies 3 residues beyond the end of the read and is filled in from the germline J gene. J is TRBJ1-2 and V is TRBV20-1; 7 bases align to TRBD1. Germline V CDR1 and CDR2: DFQATT, SNEGSKA (reference sequence). The CDR3 length is 12 residues. V was clipped by 3 bases and J by 3 bases; unmatched bases: 1. CDR3 loop: CSARQGDYGYTF. CDR3 DNA, as far as it was read: TGCAGTGCTAGGCAGGGGGACTATGGC.

Turning to this clone: The DNA ends 3 residues before the CDR3 does, and the rest of the CDR3 is filled in from the germline J gene. The genes are TRBV29-1 and TRBJ1-1; D unclear. The CDR3 runs to 13 residues. Germline V gene lookup returns CDR1 SQVTM and CDR2 ANQGSEA. V lost 1 base and J 4 bases, leaving 10 bases between the germline ends. The sequenced part of the CDR3 DNA is TGCAGCGTTGAAGGCAGAGTTGGCACTGAA. Protein: CSVEGRVGTE. The CDR3 reads in full as CSVEGRVGTEAFF.

Concerning this clone itself: The read is 3 residues too short to cover the CDR3 end, so that end is filled in from the germline J gene. The J gene is TRBJ2-3, the V gene TRBV11-3, with D possibly matching TRBD1 (5 bases). V dropped 5 bases and J dropped 4 bases, with 13 bases sitting between them. The germline gives CDR1 SGHNT, CDR2 YENEEA. The CDR3 consists of 14 residues. CDR3 sequence: CASSQNPRADTQYF. The part of the CDR3 DNA that was read is TGTGCCAGCAGCCAAAACCCCAGGGCAGATACG.

On this clone: Read sequence stops 3 residues before the CDR3 end, and the germline J gene provides the missing end. The genes are TRBV7-2 and TRBJ2-3; D may be TRBD2 (5 bases). CDR3 size: 14 residues. V lost 2 bases and J 0 bases, leaving 6 bases between the germline ends. CDR1 SGHTA and CDR2 FQGNSA come from the germline V gene. The CDR3 bases that were read are TGTGCCAGCAGCTTACAGCGGAGCACAGATACG. Encoded protein: CASSLQRSTDT. The whole CDR3 sequence reads CASSLQRSTDTQYF.

Note on this clone: The CDR3 extends 3 residues past the end of the read, so its final part is completed from the germline J gene. The chain is built from TRBV2 and TRBJ2-5, with 11 bases aligning to TRBD1. The V gene's germline CDR1 is SNHLY and CDR2 FYNNEI. With 6 bases clipped from V and 4 bases from J, the junction kept 4 bases outside the gene matches. This CDR3 is 14 amino acids long. The sequenced CDR3 bases are TGTGCCAGCAGCCGGGACAGGGGGTTAGAGACC. Protein product: CASSRDRGLET. The complete CDR3 reads CASSRDRGLETQYF.